A selection of T cell receptor beta chains follows, all from one sample in a study of T-cell reconstitution after alpha-beta-depleted transplantation in children. TCRdb re-called the PCR reads with MiXCR, one entry per CDR3 protein. The sample holds about 900,000 distinct CDR3 sequences; roughly 29% are singletons and the top ten take around 30%. The sequencing used PBMCs, mostly from graft donor cells, collected 360 days after TCRalphabeta/CD19-depleted stem cell transplant. These receptors were taken from a boy in the first two years of life who had a stem cell transplant for SCID, so the T cells may come from the graft donor. The CDR3 runs from the conserved cysteine through the conserved F or W. D genes are given only for firm matches. Some rows have no size entry. The others give once, few or many, or a class for an expanded clone.

d_gene	v_gene	abundance	j_gene	CDR3aa	CDR3nt
NA	TRBV6-1	NA	TRBJ2-5	CASSRGVWETQYF	TGTGCCAGCAGCCGCGGGGTTTGGGAGACCCAGTACTTC
NA	TRBV5-5	few	TRBJ2-7	CASSFSTAVGYEQYF	TGTGCCAGCAGCTTTTCGACAGCGGTTGGCTACGAGCAGTACTTC
NA	TRBV5-6	few	TRBJ2-5	CASSEPLSETQYF	TGTGCCAGCAGCGAGCCCTTATCGGAGACCCAGTACTTC
TRBD1	TRBV7-9	many	TRBJ1-3	CASSLQGAGNTIYF	TGTGCCAGCAGCCTACAGGGGGCTGGAAACACCATATATTTT
TRBD1	TRBV18	many	TRBJ2-2	CASSTGGSTGELFF	TGTGCCAGCTCAACAGGGGGAAGCACCGGGGAGCTGTTTTTT
TRBD1	TRBV12-3/TRBV12-4	NA	TRBJ2-1	CASSLTGANEQFF	TGTGCCAGCAGTCTAACAGGGGCAAATGAGCAGTTCTTC
NA	TRBV29-1	many	TRBJ2-7	CSVAGGSYEQYF	TGCAGCGTCGCCGGGGGTTCCTACGAGCAGTACTTC
NA	TRBV29-1	few	TRBJ1-1	CSVETGLYGEAFF	TGCAGCGTTGAAACAGGCCTATACGGTGAAGCTTTCTTT
NA	TRBV28	NA	TRBJ2-6	CASSLVGRSPSGANVLTF	TGTGCCAGCAGTTTAGTAGGCAGGAGCCCCTCTGGGGCCAACGTCCTGACTTTC
TRBD1	TRBV25-1	few	TRBJ2-7	CASSRDRGPLSSYEQYF	TGTGCCAGCAGCCGGGACAGGGGGCCGCTGAGCTCCTACGAGCAGTACTTC
TRBD2	TRBV7-2	few	TRBJ2-3	CASSSGGLAGARSQYF	TGTGCCAGCAGCTCGGGGGGACTAGCGGGGGCCCGATCGCAGTATTTT
NA	TRBV11-2	NA	TRBJ1-2	CASSEYREVGYTF	TGTGCCAGCAGCGAGTACAGGGAGGTTGGCTACACCTTC
NA	TRBV12-3/TRBV12-4	few	TRBJ2-1	CASSGPQNEQFF	TGTGCCAGCAGTGGGCCACAGAATGAGCAGTTCTTC
TRBD1	TRBV5-1	few	TRBJ2-5	CASSLPDRDVFQETQYF	TGCGCCAGCAGCTTGCCGGACAGGGATGTTTTCCAAGAGACCCAGTACTTC
NA	TRBV7-9	NA	TRBJ2-5	CASSLRLGGKETQYF	TGTGCCAGCAGCTTAAGGTTGGGAGGAAAAGAGACCCAGTACTTC
NA	TRBV15	NA	TRBJ2-6	CATTQGLSGANVLTF	TGTGCCACCACTCAGGGGCTGTCGGGGGCCAACGTCCTGACTTTC
NA	TRBV28	few	TRBJ2-5	CASRLGGQETQYF	TGTGCCAGCAGATTAGGGGGACAAGAGACCCAGTACTTC
NA	TRBV20-1	NA	TRBJ2-7	CSARAGPYLFYEQYF	TGCAGTGCTAGAGCGGGACCGTACCTTTTCTACGAGCAGTACTTC
NA	TRBV5-1	NA	TRBJ1-3	CASSFGLGTGNTIYF	TGCGCCAGCAGCTTTGGTCTTGGGACAGGAAACACCATATATTTT
NA	TRBV20-1	NA	TRBJ2-5	CSARGLWGVPQETQYF	TGCAGTGCTAGGGGGCTGTGGGGGGTACCGCAAGAGACCCAGTACTTC
NA	TRBV21-1	few	TRBJ1-5	CASSKAGGNVRNQPQHF	TGTGCCAGCAGCAAAGCGGGAGGTAACGTCCGCAATCAGCCCCAGCATTTT
NA	TRBV2	NA	TRBJ2-4	CASSVGDSLAKNIQYF	TGTGCCAGCAGTGTGGGGGACTCTTTAGCCAAAAACATTCAGTACTTC
TRBD1	TRBV6-2/TRBV6-3	NA	TRBJ1-5	CASSYSVGQGSQPQHF	TGTGCCAGCAGTTATAGCGTGGGACAGGGAAGTCAGCCCCAGCATTTT
NA	TRBV2	few	TRBJ2-2	CANSQNRDTGELFF	TGTGCCAACTCCCAAAACAGGGACACCGGGGAGCTGTTTTTT
NA	TRBV27	NA	TRBJ1-2	CASSLVGGNGYTF	TGTGCCAGCAGTTTGGTGGGCGGGAATGGCTACACCTTC
NA	TRBV7-7	NA	TRBJ2-7	CASSIGPAGAYEQYF	TGTGCCAGCAGTATAGGCCCTGCCGGAGCTTACGAGCAGTACTTC